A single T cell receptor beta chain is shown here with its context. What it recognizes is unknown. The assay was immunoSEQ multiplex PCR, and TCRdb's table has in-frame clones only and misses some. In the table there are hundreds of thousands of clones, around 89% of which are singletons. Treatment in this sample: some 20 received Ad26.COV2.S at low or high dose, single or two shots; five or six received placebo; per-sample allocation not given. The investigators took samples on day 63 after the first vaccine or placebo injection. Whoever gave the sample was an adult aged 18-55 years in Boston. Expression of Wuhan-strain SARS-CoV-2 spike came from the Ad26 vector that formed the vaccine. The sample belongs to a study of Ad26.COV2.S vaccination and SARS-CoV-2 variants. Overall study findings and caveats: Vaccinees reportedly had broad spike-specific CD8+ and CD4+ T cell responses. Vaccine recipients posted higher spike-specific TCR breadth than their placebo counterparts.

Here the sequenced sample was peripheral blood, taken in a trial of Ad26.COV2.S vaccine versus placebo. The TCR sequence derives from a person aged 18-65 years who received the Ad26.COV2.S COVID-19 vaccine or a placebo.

The CDR3 DNA is TGTGCCAGCTCACCGCGACCTCAAGAGACCCAGTACTTC. Protein product: CASSPRPQETQYF. The chain couples TRBV18 to TRBJ2-5, with unresolved D. The V gene lost 3 bases and the J gene lost 2 bases, with 7 bases spanning the gap. CDR1 is KGHSH, CDR2 LQKENI, per germline. This CDR3 has 13 residues.